The 22 T cell receptor beta chains below come from one sample, sequenced in a study of shared clonotypes between healthy human individuals. Method: immunoSEQ multiplex PCR; TCRdb's copy keeps in-frame clones and lacks some. This repertoire shows 1.5 million to 1.9 million clones, around 98% found once; its top ten account for roughly 0.45%. Sequencing was performed on naive CD4+ T cells sorted from blood. Documented subset: CD45RA+ positively selected. Source of these receptors: a young man in good health.

This chain connects TRBV5-1 to TRBJ2-1; D gene unclear. The germline CDR1 and CDR2 sequences are SGHRS and YFSETQ. This CDR3 spans 11 amino acids. The V and J ends lost 7 bases and 5 bases respectively, with 7 bases between them. In DNA, the CDR3 is TGCGCCAGCTATAAGAACAATGAGCAGTTCTTC. It codes for CASYKNNEQFF.

The rearrangement uses TRBV19 and TRBJ2-5; 8 bases line up with TRBD1. There are 14 residues in the CDR3. In germline, CDR1 is LNHDA, CDR2 SQIVND (reference sequence). With 3 bases clipped from V and 5 bases from J, the junction kept 5 bases outside the gene matches. The DNA of the CDR3 is TGTGCCAGTAGTATTCGGACAGGGTTGGAGACCCAGTACTTC. Encoded protein: CASSIRTGLETQYF.

The genes are TRBV7-3 and TRBJ1-3; the D gene is possibly TRBD1 (5 bases). Looked up from germline, CDR1 is SGHTA and CDR2 is FQGTGA. CDR3 length: 16 residues. Trimming took 5 bases from V and 0 from J, leaving 14 bases between them. CDR3 nucleotides: TGTGCCAGCAGCCCTCGGGACGGTTCCTCTGGAAACACCATATATTTT. Its protein is CASSPRDGSSGNTIYF.

The chain is built from TRBV7-7 and TRBJ1-2; tentative D call: TRBD1 (6 bases). The germline V gene encodes CDR1 SSHAT and CDR2 FNYEAQ (reference sequence). This CDR3 has 17 residues. V was clipped by 3 bases and J by 3 bases, with 20 bases between them. The DNA for the CDR3 is TGTGCCAGCAGCTTGGGGGGGCCTGTCCCGGGGTACTATGGCTACACCTTC. The encoded protein is CASSLGGPVPGYYGYTF. Full variable domain (missing parts from reference TRBV7-7 and TRBJ1-2): GAGVSQSPRYKVTKRGQDVTLRCDPISSHATLYWYQQALGQGPEFLTYFNYEAQPDKSGLPSDRFSAERPEGSISTLTIQRTEQRDSAMYRCASSLGGPVPGYYGYTFGSGTRLTVV.

V gene TRBV19 combines with J gene TRBJ1-2; TRBD1 aligns across 8 bases. The V and J ends lost 9 bases and 4 bases, in that order; junction bases with no gene match: 4. The CDR3 is 12 amino acids. CDR1 LNHDA and CDR2 SQIVND come from the germline V gene (reference sequence). Here the CDR3 reads CASNQGAYGYTF. The CDR3, as DNA: TGTGCCAGCAACCAGGGGGCCTATGGCTACACCTTC.

This chain uses TRBV10-3 with TRBJ2-3; 10 bases map to TRBD2. Germline CDR1 and CDR2: ENHRY and SYGVKD. Losses at the gene ends were 10 bases for V and 4 bases for J; bases not matched to a gene: 5. CDR3 length equals 13 residues. CDR3 protein: CATGLADPDTQYF. The CDR3 DNA reads TGTGCCACCGGACTAGCGGATCCAGATACGCAGTATTTT.

V and J are TRBV10-3 and TRBJ2-5; TRBD1 might be the D (6 bases). This CDR3 is built from 16 residues. CDR1 and CDR2 from the germline V gene are ENHRY and SYGVKD. V gave up 3 bases and J gave up 3 bases, with 17 bases separating them. CDR3 bases: TGTGCCATCAGTGACATAGCCAGGGGTGCCGAAGAGACCCAGTACTTC. Translation gives CAISDIARGAEETQYF.

This chain links TRBV19 with TRBJ2-2, with D possibly being TRBD2 (6 bases). The CDR3 extends over 16 amino acids. Trimming pared 5 bases from V and 6 bases from J, leaving 19 bases between. Germline-derived CDR1 and CDR2 are LNHDA and SQIVND (reference sequence). CDR3 loop: CASSSVGGVLPGELFF. Written as DNA, the CDR3 is TGTGCCAGTAGTTCCGTGGGGGGAGTCTTACCCGGGGAGCTGTTTTTT.

This rearrangement joins TRBV5-1 to TRBJ2-7, with 9 bases that match TRBD1. Losses at the gene ends were 0 bases for V and 2 bases for J; bases not matched to a gene: 3. CDR3 size: 15 residues. The germline V gene encodes CDR1 SGHRS and CDR2 YFSETQ. Here the CDR3 DNA reads TGCGCCAGCAGCTTGGCCGGACAGGGGACCTACGAGCAGTACTTC. It yields the protein CASSLAGQGTYEQYF.

V usage is TRBV5-1 and J usage is TRBJ2-1, with 12 bases fitting TRBD2. The CDR3 has 18 residues. The V gene end was trimmed by 0 bases and the J gene end by 5 bases; junction bases not matched to a gene: 9. Germline-derived CDR1 and CDR2 are SGHRS and YFSETQ. CDR3 protein: CASSLATLAGGPNNEQFF. The CDR3, as DNA: TGCGCCAGCAGCTTGGCCACCCTAGCGGGAGGGCCTAACAATGAGCAGTTCTTC.

The chain recombines TRBV30 with TRBJ1-2, with D tentatively TRBD1 (5 bases). The V gene lost 2 bases and the J gene lost 8 bases, with 15 bases spanning the gap. Germline V gene lookup returns CDR1 GTSNPN and CDR2 SVGIG (reference sequence). This CDR3 is built from 13 residues. The CDR3, as DNA: TGTGCCTGGAGTTTAAGGCAGGGCCGGGGCTACACCTTC. Protein sequence: CAWSLRQGRGYTF.

Concerning this clone: The DNA is omitted, as the CDR3 cannot be located on it reliably, and the CDR3 follows TCRdb's listing. This chain connects TRBV28 to TRBJ2-7; TRBD2, the table's D call, was not compared with the DNA. CDR1 and CDR2 (germline): MDHEN, SYDVKM. 13 amino acids form the CDR3, both terminal residues included. The CDR3: CASSFGPGTSGYF.

The chain combines TRBV18 with TRBJ1-1; unclear D gene. This CDR3 spans 16 amino acids. Germline CDR1 KGHSH, CDR2 LQKENI. V dropped 3 bases and J dropped 0 bases, with 14 bases sitting between them. In DNA form, the CDR3 reads TGTGCCAGCTCACCCCAGAGTATTAAAATGAACACTGAAGCTTTCTTT. Protein product: CASSPQSIKMNTEAFF. Full variable domain (missing parts from reference TRBV18 and TRBJ1-1): NAGVMQNPRHLVRRRGQEARLRCSPMKGHSHVYWYRQLPEEGLKFMVYLQKENIIDESGMPKERFSAEFPKEGPSILRIQQVVRGDSAAYFCASSPQSIKMNTEAFFGQGTRLTVV.

Note on this clone: The sample holds other DNA sequences that translate to the same CDR3. The V gene is TRBV5-1, the J gene TRBJ2-7; 8 bases line up with TRBD1. The CDR3 has 14 amino acids. In germline, CDR1 is SGHRS, CDR2 YFSETQ. With V trimmed by 0 bases and J by 3 bases, 2 bases remained unmatched. CDR3 residues: CASSLGTGGYEQYF. Written as DNA, the CDR3 is TGCGCCAGCAGCTTGGGAACAGGGGGCTACGAGCAGTACTTC.

The chain couples TRBV11-2 to TRBJ1-1; the D gene is possibly TRBD1 (6 bases). This CDR3 region has 18 residues. V was trimmed by 5 bases and J by 0 bases, leaving 22 bases between them. Germline CDR1 reads SGHAT; CDR2 reads FQNNGV. Written as DNA, the CDR3 is TGTGCCAGCAGCCCCCCCTGGGGGGGCCCCATATTGAACACTGAAGCTTTCTTT. It yields the protein CASSPPWGGPILNTEAFF. Filled out from reference TRBV11-2 and TRBJ1-1, the complete variable domain reads EAGVAQSPRYKIIEKRQSVAFWCNPISGHATLYWYQQILGQGPKLLIQFQNNGVVDDSQLPKDRFSAERLKGVDSTLKIQPAKLEDSAVYLCASSPPWGGPILNTEAFFGQGTRLTVV.

This chain connects TRBV6-6 to TRBJ1-4; D unclear. V was pared by 2 bases and J by 5 bases, with 12 bases between. Per germline, CDR1 MNHNY and CDR2 SVGAGI (reference sequence). CDR3 length: 15 residues. The CDR3 region is CASSYRKGGNEKLFF. Here the CDR3 DNA reads TGTGCCAGCAGTTACCGCAAAGGAGGGAATGAAAAACTGTTTTTT.

The chain has TRBV2 and TRBJ2-7; 9 bases fit TRBD1. The germline gives CDR1 SNHLY, CDR2 FYNNEI. Trimming took 4 bases from V and 3 from J; bases not matched to a gene: 10. The CDR3 is 16 residues long. DNA for the CDR3: TGTGCCAGCAGTGGCAGCCCGGGACAGGGTGTCTACGAGCAGTACTTC. This sequence encodes CASSGSPGQGVYEQYF.

This chain connects TRBV5-1 to TRBJ2-6; D is unclear. Germline-derived CDR1 and CDR2 are SGHRS and YFSETQ. With 7 bases removed from V and 2 bases from J, the gap between germline ends came to 22 bases. The CDR3 has 18 residues. CDR3 bases: TGCGCCAGCTCAGCTGTGGGCACTTTCCGGGCTGGGGCCAACGTCCTGACTTTC. Amino acid sequence: CASSAVGTFRAGANVLTF. Together with reference TRBV5-1 and TRBJ2-6, the CDR3 gives the full variable domain: KAGVTQTPRYLIKTRGQQVTLSCSPISGHRSVSWYQQTPGQGLQFLFEYFSETQRNKGNFPGRFSGRQFSNSRSEMNVSTLELGDSALYLCASSAVGTFRAGANVLTFGAGSRLTVL.

The rearrangement uses TRBV6-5 and TRBJ2-2; the match to TRBD2 covers 9 bases. Germline V gene data show CDR1 as MNHEY and CDR2 as SVGAGI. Trimming cost V 6 bases and J 7 bases; bases outside gene matches: 6. CDR3 size: 14 residues. The CDR3 sequence: CASSSSGIGGELFF. The CDR3 bases are TGTGCCAGCAGCTCTAGCGGGATAGGCGGGGAGCTGTTTTTT.

The chain employs TRBV7-9 and TRBJ2-7; D remains unclear. Germline CDR1 and CDR2: SEHNR and FQNEAQ (reference sequence). The length of the CDR3 is 12 residues. Trimming stripped 5 bases from V and 3 bases from J, with 8 bases between. In DNA, the CDR3 is TGTGCCAGCAGCCGCCATGGCTACGAGCAGTACTTC. Translated: CASSRHGYEQYF.

The J gene is TRBJ2-7, the V gene TRBV7-9; D might be TRBD2 (5 bases). This CDR3 comprises 14 residues. Germline lookup yields CDR1 SEHNR and CDR2 FQNEAQ (reference sequence). Trimming took off 2 bases at V and 0 bases at J, with 8 bases between the two ends. The CDR3 coding sequence is TGTGCCAGCAGCTTACTGGGGAGCTCCTACGAGCAGTACTTC. This codes for CASSLLGSSYEQYF.

In this sample, this clone turned up once. V and J are TRBV5-1 and TRBJ2-1; no definite D call. CDR1 is SGHRS, CDR2 YFSETQ, per germline. The ends were cut back, 4 bases at V and 3 bases at J, with 11 bases in the middle. There are 14 residues in the CDR3. The CDR3 DNA sequence: TGCGCCAGCAGCCCGCCTGAGGTCTACAATGAGCAGTTCTTC. Protein sequence: CASSPPEVYNEQFF.